This section outlines one TCR beta chain sequence together with its context. Assay used: immunoSEQ multiplex PCR; TCRdb lists only in-frame clones, some missing. The table lists tens of thousands of clones, 90% of them singletons. This sample stems from a study of T cell changes during pregnancy in multiple sclerosis. The source of this sequence is a female donor with multiple sclerosis, enrolled in a pregnancy study. The input for sequencing was CD8+ T cells from peripheral blood mononuclear cells, taken before pregnancy.

In nucleotides, the CDR3 is TGTGCCAGCAGCCCCACTCCGGAGAATGAGCAGTTCTTC. Protein sequence: CASSPTPENEQFF. The genes are TRBV6-4 and TRBJ2-1; the D is unclear. Trimming shortened V by 6 bases and J by 7 bases, and 13 bases separated the two germline ends. Germline values: CDR1 MRHNA, CDR2 SNTAGT. This CDR3 spans 13 amino acids.